The 16 T cell receptor beta chains in this list originate from one sample, sequenced in a study of identical twins. One entry per CDR3 protein, called by TCRdb with MiXCR from the 5' RACE reads. The repertoire holds about 890,000 distinct CDR3 sequences, roughly an eighth seen once, with around 1.6% in the top ten. In addition, the sample was reused for a study of yellow fever vaccine responses in identical twins.

The source material was PBMCs. All receptors derive from a young woman in good health.

This clonotype was observed a few times. V and J are TRBV4-1 and TRBJ1-3; the D is unclear. In germline, CDR1 is MGHRA, CDR2 YSYEKL. The CDR3 spans 13 residues. The germline V and J ends were trimmed by 4 bases and 4 bases, with 8 bases remaining between them. For the CDR3, the DNA is TGCGCCAGCAGCCGGGGAGGAGGAAACACCATATATTTT. It specifies CASSRGGGNTIYF.

V usage is TRBV20-1 and J usage is TRBJ2-7; TRBD2 aligns across 8 bases. The ends lost 6 bases at V and 3 bases at J; junction bases unmatched: 10. Germline-derived CDR1 and CDR2 are DFQATT and SNEGSKA (reference sequence). This CDR3 region has 14 residues. For the CDR3, the DNA is TGCAGTGCCAAAGGGACTAGGGGCAACTACGAGCAGTACGTC. Translating gives CSAKGTRGNYEQYV.

This clonotype was picked up a small number of times. The CDR3 loop is CASSQPTGLGETQYF. The CDR3 DNA follows: TGTGCCAGCTCACAACCGACTGGCCTCGGAGAGACCCAGTACTTC. V and J are TRBV18 and TRBJ2-5; D unclear. This CDR3 has 15 residues. V was cut by 4 bases and J by 4 bases, with 16 bases left in between. Germline V CDR1 and CDR2: KGHSH, LQKENI.

This chain uses TRBV3-1 with TRBJ2-1; TRBD2 is a possible D gene (5 bases). Trimming took off 4 bases at V and 5 bases at J, with 18 bases between the two ends. The CDR3 runs to 16 residues. Germline CDR1 LGHDT, CDR2 YNNKEL (reference sequence). The DNA for the CDR3 is TGTGCCAGCAGCCCTCGGGCAGTCGGGGATCACAATGAGCAGTTCTTC. It encodes CASSPRAVGDHNEQFF.

At least ten counts were recorded for this clonotype. V gene TRBV3-1 combines with J gene TRBJ2-7; D is possibly TRBD2 (6 bases). This CDR3 contains 19 residues. Per the germline V gene, CDR1 is LGHDT and CDR2 is YNNKEL (reference sequence). The V end lost 1 base, the J end lost 2 bases, and 24 bases lay between the germline ends. The CDR3 sequence is CASSQARGGRKTTAYEQYF. The CDR3 bases are TGTGCCAGCAGCCAAGCCCGGGGTGGGAGGAAAACCACTGCCTACGAGCAGTACTTC.

The genes are TRBV2 and TRBJ2-3; D not resolved. The germline V and J ends were trimmed by 0 bases and 11 bases, with 15 bases remaining between them. The CDR3 is 14 amino acids. CDR1 is SNHLY and CDR2 is FYNNEI in the germline V gene. The CDR3 loop reads CASSEAFGSFRQYF. CDR3 nucleotide sequence: TGTGCCAGCAGTGAAGCTTTCGGATCGTTTCGGCAGTATTTT. The full variable domain, completed using reference TRBV2 and TRBJ2-3, is EPEVTQTPSHQVTQMGQEVILRCVPISNHLYFYWYRQILGQKVEFLVSFYNNEISEKSEIFDDQFSVERPDGSNFTLKIRSTKLEDSAMYFCASSEAFGSFRQYFGPGTRLTVL.

This clonotype was counted only a few times. This chain links TRBV5-6 with TRBJ2-5; either TRBD1 or TRBD2 may supply D (5 bases each). Germline CDR1 and CDR2: SGHDT and YYEEEE. V dropped 0 bases and J dropped 2 bases, with 20 bases sitting between them. The CDR3 spans 18 residues. This CDR3 reads CASSLASYRRDGQETQYF. CDR3 in DNA: TGTGCCAGCAGCTTGGCATCCTATCGACGGGACGGACAAGAGACCCAGTACTTC.

The chain joins TRBV5-1 to TRBJ2-3, with 8 bases matching TRBD2. In germline, CDR1 is SGHRS, CDR2 YFSETQ. V trimming: 1 base; J trimming: 2 bases; junction bases outside the gene matches: 6. The CDR3 is made up of 16 amino acids. The CDR3 loop reads CASSLIERGSTDTQYF. In nucleotides, the CDR3 is TGCGCCAGCAGCTTGATAGAGCGGGGGTCCACAGATACGCAGTATTTT.

The rearrangement uses TRBV6-4 and TRBJ2-2; D possibly matches TRBD1 or TRBD2 (5 bases each). The V gene's germline CDR1 is MRHNA and CDR2 SNTAGT. The CDR3 is 14 residues long. Trimming shortened V by 3 bases and J by 5 bases, and 10 bases separated the two germline ends. CDR3 in DNA: TGTGCCAGCAGTGAGGGACCGACTACCGGGGAGCTGTTTTTT. This sequence encodes CASSEGPTTGELFF.

This clonotype came up a few times. V usage is TRBV10-3 and J usage is TRBJ2-3; TRBD2 matches at 13 bases. The V gene's germline CDR1 is ENHRY and CDR2 SYGVKD. The CDR3 consists of 16 residues. Trimming cost V 3 bases and J 3 bases; bases outside gene matches: 3. The CDR3 loop reads CAISDPGLAGTDTQYF. CDR3 sequence (DNA): TGTGCCATCAGTGACCCGGGACTAGCGGGAACAGATACGCAGTATTTT.

The chain joins TRBV20-1 to TRBJ2-5; D is perhaps TRBD2 (6 bases). Trimming stripped 6 bases from V and 3 bases from J, with 14 bases between. Germline V lookup: CDR1 DFQATT, CDR2 SNEGSKA (reference sequence). This CDR3 has 13 amino acids. The CDR3 DNA is TGCAGTGCCAAACCGCCGGGGGAAGAGACCCAGTACTTC. It translates to CSAKPPGEETQYF.

The chain is built from TRBV24-1 and TRBJ2-1; 9 nucleotides match TRBD1. CDR3 length: 15 residues. With 4 bases clipped from V and 4 bases from J, the junction kept 4 bases outside the gene matches. The germline CDR1 and CDR2 sequences are KGHDR and SFDVKD. The CDR3 region has the DNA TGTGCCACCAGTGACGGGACAGGGAATTACAATGAGCAGTTCTTC. Encoded protein: CATSDGTGNYNEQFF.

In this sample, this clonotype turned up many times. This rearrangement joins TRBV4-1 to TRBJ2-2, with 16 bases aligning to TRBD2. Germline CDR1 reads MGHRA; CDR2 reads YSYEKL. J gave up 4 bases and V 3 bases, and 5 bases lay outside the gene matches. The CDR3 is made up of 18 amino acids. The CDR3 DNA reads TGCGCCAGCAGCCAGGGACTAGCGGGAGGGCCAGGCACCGGGGAGCTGTTTTTT. Translated, it gives CASSQGLAGGPGTGELFF.

This clonotype appeared many times. The V and J genes are TRBV25-1 and TRBJ1-2, with D tentatively TRBD1 (5 bases). V lost 1 base and J lost 4, with 13 bases in between. Germline V gene lookup returns CDR1 MGHDK and CDR2 SYGVNS. CDR3 length: 15 amino acids. The CDR3 DNA sequence: TGTGCCAGCAGTGAATGGTTAGGGGATGTCTATGGCTACACCTTC. Protein product: CASSEWLGDVYGYTF.

The J gene is TRBJ1-4, the V gene TRBV20-1, with D perhaps matching TRBD1 (6 bases). This CDR3 is 12 amino acids long. CDR1 is DFQATT, CDR2 SNEGSKA, per germline (reference sequence). With 5 bases removed from V and 5 bases from J, the gap between germline ends came to 9 bases. The CDR3 region is CSARTANEKLFF. The CDR3 DNA sequence: TGCAGTGCTCGGACAGCGAATGAAAAACTGTTTTTT.

This clonotype has just a few counts. The V and J genes are TRBV20-1 and TRBJ2-1, with D perhaps TRBD1 (6 bases). The V end was cut by 2 bases, the J end by 12 bases, with 32 bases between. CDR1 and CDR2 from the germline V gene are DFQATT and SNEGSKA (reference sequence). The CDR3 extends over 18 amino acids. The CDR3 reads CSARLRTAQENWQVGQFF. In nucleotides, the CDR3 is TGCAGTGCTAGACTGAGGACAGCTCAGGAGAACTGGCAGGTGGGGCAGTTCTTC.